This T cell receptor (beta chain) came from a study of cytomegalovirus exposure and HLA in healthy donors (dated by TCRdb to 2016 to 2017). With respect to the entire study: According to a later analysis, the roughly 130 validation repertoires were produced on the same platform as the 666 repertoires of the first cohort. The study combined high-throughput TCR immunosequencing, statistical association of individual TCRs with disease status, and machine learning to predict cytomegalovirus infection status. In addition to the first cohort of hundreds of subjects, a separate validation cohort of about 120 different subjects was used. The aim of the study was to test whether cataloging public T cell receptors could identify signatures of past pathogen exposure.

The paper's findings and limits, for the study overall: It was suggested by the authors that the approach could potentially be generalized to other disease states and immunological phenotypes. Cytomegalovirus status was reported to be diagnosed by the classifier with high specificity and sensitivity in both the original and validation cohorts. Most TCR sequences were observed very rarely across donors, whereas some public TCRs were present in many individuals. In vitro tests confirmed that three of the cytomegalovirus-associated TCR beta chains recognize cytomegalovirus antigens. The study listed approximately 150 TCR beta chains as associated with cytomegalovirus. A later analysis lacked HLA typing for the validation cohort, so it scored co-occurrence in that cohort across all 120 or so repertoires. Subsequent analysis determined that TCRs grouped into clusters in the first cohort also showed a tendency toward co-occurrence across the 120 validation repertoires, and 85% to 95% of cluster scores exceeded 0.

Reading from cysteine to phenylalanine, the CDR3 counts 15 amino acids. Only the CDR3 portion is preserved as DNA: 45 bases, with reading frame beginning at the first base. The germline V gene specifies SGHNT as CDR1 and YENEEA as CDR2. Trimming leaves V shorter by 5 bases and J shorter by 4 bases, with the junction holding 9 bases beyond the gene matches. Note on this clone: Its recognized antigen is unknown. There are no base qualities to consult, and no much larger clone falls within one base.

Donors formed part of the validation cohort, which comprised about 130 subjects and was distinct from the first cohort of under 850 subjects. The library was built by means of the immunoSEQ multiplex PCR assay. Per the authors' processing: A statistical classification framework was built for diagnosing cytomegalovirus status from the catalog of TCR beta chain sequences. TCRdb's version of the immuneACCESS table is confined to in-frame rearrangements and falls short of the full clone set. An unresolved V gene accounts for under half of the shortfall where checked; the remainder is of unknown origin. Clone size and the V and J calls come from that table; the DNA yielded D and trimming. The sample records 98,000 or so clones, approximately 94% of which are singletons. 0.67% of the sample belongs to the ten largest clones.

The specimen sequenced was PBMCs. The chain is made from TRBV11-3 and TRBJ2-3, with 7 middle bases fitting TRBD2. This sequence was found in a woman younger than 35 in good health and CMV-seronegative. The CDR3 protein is CASSTTSLRADTQYF. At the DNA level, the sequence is TGTGCCAGCAGCACGACTAGCCTGAGGGCAGATACGCAGTATTTT.